These 5 T cell receptor beta chains share one sample of origin, sequenced in a study of blood T cell repertoires in COVID-19. Here immunoSEQ multiplex PCR was the method, and the copy in TCRdb shows in-frame clones only, minus some. The sample yields some 100,000 clones, roughly 79% seen once. The sequencing input was peripheral blood. The receptors come from a woman in her 70s with acute or convalescent COVID-19.

The sample holds a few counts of this clone. V gene TRBV30 combines with J gene TRBJ1-2, with 8 bases identical to TRBD1. The germline V gene encodes CDR1 GTSNPN and CDR2 SVGIG (reference sequence). The CDR3 has 15 amino acids. The CDR3 spells CAESRQGPFNYGYTF. Here the CDR3 DNA reads TGTGCGGAGAGTCGACAGGGGCCATTTAACTATGGCTACACCTTC.

The rearrangement links TRBV5-1 to TRBJ2-3; D uncertain. The V gene lost 5 bases and the J gene lost 0 bases, with 7 bases spanning the gap. Looked up from germline, CDR1 is SGHRS and CDR2 is YFSETQ. The CDR3 loop spans 13 amino acids. CDR3 in amino acids: CASSVSSTDTQYF. Here the CDR3 DNA reads TGCGCCAGCAGTGTCAGTAGCACAGATACGCAGTATTTT.

The chain joins TRBV29-1 to TRBJ2-2, with TRBD1 identical over 7 bases. This CDR3 is built from 15 residues. V dropped 0 bases and J dropped 5; count of bases not matched to a gene: 6. CDR1 and CDR2 from the germline V gene are SQVTM and ANQGSEA. The CDR3 loop is CSVEDWTGGTGELFF. The CDR3 nucleotides read TGCAGCGTTGAAGATTGGACAGGCGGGACCGGGGAGCTGTTTTTT.

The chain couples TRBV27 to TRBJ2-4; the match to TRBD2 covers 8 bases. V lost 5 bases to trimming and J lost 1 base; unmatched junction nucleotides: 7. Germline V gives CDR1 MNHEY, CDR2 SMNVEV (reference sequence). This CDR3 region has 16 residues. The CDR3 sequence: CASSPREGRAKNIQYF. The CDR3 nucleotides read TGTGCCAGCAGTCCCCGGGAGGGACGTGCCAAAAACATTCAGTACTTC.

V usage is TRBV28 and J usage is TRBJ1-2, with TRBD1 matching over 7 bases. Germline V lookup: CDR1 MDHEN, CDR2 SYDVKM. The CDR3 sequence is 12 residues long. CDR3 nucleotide sequence: TGTGCAGACTGGGGACAGAACTATGGCTACACCTTC. This encodes CADWGQNYGYTF.